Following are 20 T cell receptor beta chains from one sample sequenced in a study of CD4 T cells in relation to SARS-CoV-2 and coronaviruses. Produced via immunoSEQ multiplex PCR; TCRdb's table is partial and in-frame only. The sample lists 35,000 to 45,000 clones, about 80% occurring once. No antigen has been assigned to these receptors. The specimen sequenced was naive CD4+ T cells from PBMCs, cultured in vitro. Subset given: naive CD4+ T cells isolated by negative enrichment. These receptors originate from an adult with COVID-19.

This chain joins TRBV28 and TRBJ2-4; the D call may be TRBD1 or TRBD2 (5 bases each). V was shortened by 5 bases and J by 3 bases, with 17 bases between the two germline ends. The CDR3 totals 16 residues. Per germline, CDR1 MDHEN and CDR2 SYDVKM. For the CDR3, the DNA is TGTGCCAGCAGTGCAGGGACCTTAGTGGTCAAAAACATTCAGTACTTC. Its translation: CASSAGTLVVKNIQYF.

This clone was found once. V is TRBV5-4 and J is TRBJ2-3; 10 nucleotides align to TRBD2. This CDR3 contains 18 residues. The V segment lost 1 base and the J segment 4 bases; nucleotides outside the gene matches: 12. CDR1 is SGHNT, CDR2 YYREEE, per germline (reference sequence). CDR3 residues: CASSLKRSSGGRSDTQYF. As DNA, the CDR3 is TGTGCCAGCAGCTTGAAGAGGAGTAGCGGGGGGAGGTCAGATACGCAGTATTTT. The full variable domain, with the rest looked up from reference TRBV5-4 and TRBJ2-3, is ETGVTQSPTHLIKTRGQQVTLRCSSQSGHNTVSWYQQALGQGPQFIFQYYREEENGRGNFPPRFSGLQFPNYSSELNVNALELDDSALYLCASSLKRSSGGRSDTQYFGPGTRLTVL.

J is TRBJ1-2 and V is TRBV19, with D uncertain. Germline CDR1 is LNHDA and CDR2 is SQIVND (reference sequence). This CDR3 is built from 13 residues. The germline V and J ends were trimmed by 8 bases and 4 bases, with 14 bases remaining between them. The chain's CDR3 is CASGWKSAYGYTF. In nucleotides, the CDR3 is TGTGCCAGTGGTTGGAAGTCAGCCTATGGCTACACCTTC.

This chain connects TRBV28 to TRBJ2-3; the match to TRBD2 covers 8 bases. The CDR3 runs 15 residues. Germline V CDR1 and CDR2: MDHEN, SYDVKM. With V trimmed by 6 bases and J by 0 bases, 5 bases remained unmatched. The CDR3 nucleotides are TGTGCCAGCAGGGTAGCGGGACCTAGCACAGATACGCAGTATTTT. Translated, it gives CASRVAGPSTDTQYF. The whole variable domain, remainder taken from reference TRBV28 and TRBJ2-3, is DVKVTQSSRYLVKRTGEKVFLECVQDMDHENMFWYRQDPGLGLRLIYFSYDVKMKEKGDIPEGYSVSREKKERFSLILESASTNQTSMYLCASRVAGPSTDTQYFGPGTRLTVL.

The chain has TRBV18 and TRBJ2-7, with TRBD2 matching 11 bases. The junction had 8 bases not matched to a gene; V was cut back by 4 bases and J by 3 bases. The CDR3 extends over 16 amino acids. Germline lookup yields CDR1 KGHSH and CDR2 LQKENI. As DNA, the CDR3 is TGTGCCAGCTCACGAGAGGGACTAGCGGCAAACTACGAGCAGTACTTC. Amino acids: CASSREGLAANYEQYF.

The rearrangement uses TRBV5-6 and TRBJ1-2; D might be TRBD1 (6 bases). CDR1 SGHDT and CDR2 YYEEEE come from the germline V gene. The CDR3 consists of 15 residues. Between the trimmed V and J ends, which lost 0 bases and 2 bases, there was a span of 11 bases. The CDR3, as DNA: TGTGCCAGCAGCTTGGAAACGGGGGGCAACTATGGCTACACCTTC. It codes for CASSLETGGNYGYTF.

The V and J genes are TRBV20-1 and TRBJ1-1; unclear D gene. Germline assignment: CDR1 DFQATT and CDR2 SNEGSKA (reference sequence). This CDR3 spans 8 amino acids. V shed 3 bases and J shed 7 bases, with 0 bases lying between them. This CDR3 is CSASEAFF. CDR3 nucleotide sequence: TGCAGTGCTAGTGAAGCTTTCTTT.

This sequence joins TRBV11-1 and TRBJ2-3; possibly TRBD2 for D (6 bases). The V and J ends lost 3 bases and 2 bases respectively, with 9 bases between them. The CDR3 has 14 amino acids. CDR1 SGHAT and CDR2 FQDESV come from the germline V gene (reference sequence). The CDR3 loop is CASSFGGVTDTQYF. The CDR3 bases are TGTGCCAGCAGCTTCGGAGGGGTCACAGATACGCAGTATTTT.

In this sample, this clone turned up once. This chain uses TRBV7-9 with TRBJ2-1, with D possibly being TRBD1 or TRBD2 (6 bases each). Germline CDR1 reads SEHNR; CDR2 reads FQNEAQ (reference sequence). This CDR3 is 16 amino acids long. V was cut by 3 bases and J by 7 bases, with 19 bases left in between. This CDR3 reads CASSFGWGAESNEQFF. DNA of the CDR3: TGTGCCAGCAGCTTTGGTTGGGGGGCAGAGTCTAATGAGCAGTTCTTC.

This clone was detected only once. CDR3 DNA sequence: TGCGCCAGCAGCCAAGTAGGTCTAGCCAAAAACATTCAGTACTTC. The encoded protein is CASSQVGLAKNIQYF. The chain uses TRBV4-1 and TRBJ2-4; D is uncertain. CDR1 and CDR2 from the germline V gene are MGHRA and YSYEKL. V lost 1 base and J lost 0, with 7 bases in between. The CDR3 has 15 amino acids.

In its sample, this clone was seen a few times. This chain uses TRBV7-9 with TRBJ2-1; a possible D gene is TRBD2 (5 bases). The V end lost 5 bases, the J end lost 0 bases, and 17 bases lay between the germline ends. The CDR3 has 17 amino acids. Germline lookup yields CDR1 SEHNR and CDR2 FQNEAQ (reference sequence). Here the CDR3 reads CASSPRLGRSSYNEQFF. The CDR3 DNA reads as TGTGCCAGCAGCCCTAGGCTTGGGAGAAGCTCCTACAATGAGCAGTTCTTC.

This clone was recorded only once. The CDR3 loop reads CASSARGRGGQYF. CDR3 DNA: TGCGCCAGCAGCGCTCGGGGCCGGGGCGGGCAGTACTTC. This chain connects TRBV5-1 to TRBJ2-7; tentatively, D is TRBD1 or TRBD2 (5 bases each). The germline V gene encodes CDR1 SGHRS and CDR2 YFSETQ. Trimming removed 4 bases at V and 9 bases at J, with 17 bases between. This CDR3 contains 13 residues.

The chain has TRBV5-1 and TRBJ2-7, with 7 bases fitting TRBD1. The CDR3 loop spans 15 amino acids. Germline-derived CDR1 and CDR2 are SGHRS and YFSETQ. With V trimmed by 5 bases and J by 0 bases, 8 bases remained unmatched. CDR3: CASRPGTVPSYEQYF. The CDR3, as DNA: TGCGCCAGCAGACCCGGGACAGTACCCTCCTACGAGCAGTACTTC.

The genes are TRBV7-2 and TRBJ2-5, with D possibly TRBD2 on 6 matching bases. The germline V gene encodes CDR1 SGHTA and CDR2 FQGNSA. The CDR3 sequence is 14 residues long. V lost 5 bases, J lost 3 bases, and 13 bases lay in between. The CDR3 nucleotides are TGTGCCAGCAGCCGGGACTTTAGGGAAGAGACCCAGTACTTC. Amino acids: CASSRDFREETQYF.

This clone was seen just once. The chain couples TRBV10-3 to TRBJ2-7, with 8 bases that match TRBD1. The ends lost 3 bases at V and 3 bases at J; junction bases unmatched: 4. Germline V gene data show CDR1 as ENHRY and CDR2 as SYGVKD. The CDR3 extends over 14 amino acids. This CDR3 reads CAISEGGQDYEQYF. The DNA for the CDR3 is TGTGCCATCAGTGAAGGGGGACAGGACTACGAGCAGTACTTC.

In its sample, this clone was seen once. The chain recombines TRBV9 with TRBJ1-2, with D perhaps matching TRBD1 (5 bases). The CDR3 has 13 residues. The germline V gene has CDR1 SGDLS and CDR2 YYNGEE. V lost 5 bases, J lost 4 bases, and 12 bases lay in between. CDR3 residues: CASRSGTGYGYTF. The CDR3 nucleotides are TGTGCCAGCAGGTCCGGGACGGGCTATGGCTACACCTTC.

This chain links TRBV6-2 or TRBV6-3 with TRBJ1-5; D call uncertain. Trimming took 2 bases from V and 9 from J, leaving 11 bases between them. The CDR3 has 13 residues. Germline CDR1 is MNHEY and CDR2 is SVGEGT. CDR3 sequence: CASSYVAPPPQHF. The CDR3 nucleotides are TGTGCCAGCAGTTACGTGGCCCCCCCGCCCCAGCATTTT.

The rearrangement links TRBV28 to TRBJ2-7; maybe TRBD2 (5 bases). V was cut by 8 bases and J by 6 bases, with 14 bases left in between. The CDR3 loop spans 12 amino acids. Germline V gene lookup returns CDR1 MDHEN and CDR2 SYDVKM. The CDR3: CASVSGRAEQYF. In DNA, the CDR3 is TGTGCCAGCGTGTCGGGGAGAGCCGAGCAGTACTTC.

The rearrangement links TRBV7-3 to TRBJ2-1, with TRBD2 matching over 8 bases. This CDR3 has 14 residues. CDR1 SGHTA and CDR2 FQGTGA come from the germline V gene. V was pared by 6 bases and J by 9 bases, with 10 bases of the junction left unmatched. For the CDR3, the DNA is TGTGCCAGCAGAAAGACTAGCGAGAGGGGTGAGCAGTTCTTC. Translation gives CASRKTSERGEQFF.

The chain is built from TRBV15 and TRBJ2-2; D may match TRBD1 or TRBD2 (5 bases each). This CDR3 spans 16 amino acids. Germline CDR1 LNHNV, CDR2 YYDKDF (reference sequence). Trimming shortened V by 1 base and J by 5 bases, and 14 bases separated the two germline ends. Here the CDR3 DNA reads TGTGCCACCAGCAGAGGAGGGACCCCCGGGACCGGGGAGCTGTTTTTT. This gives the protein CATSRGGTPGTGELFF.